The next 9 T cell receptor beta chains were all read from a single sample in a study of T cells in women clearing cervical HPV infection. Sequencing was performed with immunoSEQ multiplex PCR; in TCRdb, only in-frame clones are kept and a portion is missing. This listing includes tens of thousands of clones. Input material: blood buffy coat. The receptors here all came from a woman between 18 and 75 years old with a cervical HPV16 infection that either progressed to CIN3+ or cleared (not recorded which).

Comment on this clone: Read sequence stops 3 residues before the CDR3 end, and the germline J gene provides the missing end. V is TRBV11-2 and J is TRBJ2-7; 10 nucleotides agree with TRBD1. The CDR3 totals 14 residues. With V trimmed by 5 bases and J by 6 bases, 7 bases remained unmatched. Germline CDR1 SGHAT, CDR2 FQNNGV. CDR3 bases read: TGTGCCAGCAGCCATAGACAGGGGGCGGGCGAG. Protein: CASSHRQGAGE. The CDR3, in full, reads CASSHRQGAGEQYF.

Turning to this clone: Read coverage stops 3 residues before the CDR3 terminus; the germline J gene supplies the remainder. The rearrangement links TRBV2 to TRBJ2-1; 9 bases line up with TRBD2. The J segment lost 6 bases and the V segment lost 1 base, leaving 7 bases of the junction unmatched. Germline V gene data show CDR1 as SNHLY and CDR2 as FYNNEI. This CDR3 spans 16 amino acids. The DNA read from the CDR3 is TGTGCCAGCAGTGAAGGACTAGCGGATGCCTCCAATGAG. Translation gives CASSEGLADASNE. The CDR3 in its entirety is CASSEGLADASNEQFF.

A word on this clone: The read ends 3 residues before the CDR3 terminus; that terminus is restored from the germline J gene. The chain employs TRBV18 and TRBJ2-1; D unresolved. Germline values: CDR1 KGHSH, CDR2 LQKENI. V lost 0 bases to trimming and J lost 9 bases, with 9 bases between them. CDR3 size: 13 residues. CDR3 amino acids: CASSPPSIFEQFF. The sequenced part of the CDR3 DNA is TGTGCCAGCTCACCACCGTCTATATTTGAG.

A word on this clone: The read ends 3 residues before the CDR3 terminus; that terminus is restored from the germline J gene. The V gene is TRBV11-2, the J gene TRBJ2-1; a possible D gene is TRBD2 (5 bases). The CDR3 loop spans 13 amino acids. Trimming removed 7 bases from V and 6 bases from J, with 13 bases in between. CDR1 SGHAT and CDR2 FQNNGV come from the germline V gene. The CDR3 spells CASKEAAGNEQFF. The sequenced CDR3 bases are TGTGCCAGCAAGGAGGCCGCGGGCAATGAG.

CDR3 bases read: TGTGCCAGCAGTAACTGGGGACAGGGTGGCGAAAAA. Translating it yields CASSNWGQGGEK. The whole CDR3 region reads CASSNWGQGGEKLFF. The J gene is TRBJ1-4, the V gene TRBV28; 9 nucleotides align to TRBD1. The CDR3 end is not reached by the read, which stops 3 residues before it; the germline J gene fills it in. This CDR3 spans 15 amino acids. Germline V CDR1 and CDR2: MDHEN, SYDVKM. The ends lost 5 bases at V and 8 bases at J; junction bases unmatched: 9. Using reference TRBV28 and TRBJ1-4 for the parts outside the CDR3, the full variable domain is DVKVTQSSRYLVKRTGEKVFLECVQDMDHENMFWYRQDPGLGLRLIYFSYDVKMKEKGDIPEGYSVSREKKERFSLILESASTNQTSMYLCASSNWGQGGEKLFFGSGTQLSVL.

As for this clone: The CDR3 end falls 3 residues outside the read, so it is completed with the germline J gene. This sequence joins TRBV28 and TRBJ2-1, with a weak D call TRBD2 (5 bases). The V and J ends lost 1 base and 2 bases respectively, with 18 bases between them. The germline CDR1 and CDR2 sequences are MDHEN and SYDVKM. This CDR3 is built from 18 residues. The part of the CDR3 DNA that was read is TGTGCCAGCAGTTTATTTGTGAGCGGAGCATCCGCCTACAATGAG. Amino acids: CASSLFVSGASAYNE. The entire CDR3 reads CASSLFVSGASAYNEQFF.

Comment on this clone: The read comes to an end 3 residues before the CDR3 does, leaving the germline J gene to fill in the end. J is TRBJ2-1 and V is TRBV2, with TRBD2 identical over 11 bases. Losses at the gene ends were 6 bases for V and 1 base for J; bases not matched to a gene: 5. CDR1 SNHLY and CDR2 FYNNEI come from the germline V gene. This CDR3 comprises 16 residues. CDR3 protein: CASRISGRGSYNEQFF. CDR3 bases read: TGTGCCAGCAGGATTAGCGGGAGGGGGTCCTACAATGAG.

Of note for this clone: The CDR3 end falls 3 residues outside the read, so it is completed with the germline J gene. The chain joins TRBV28 to TRBJ2-5; TRBD2 might be the D (6 bases). Germline V gene sequence: CDR1 MDHEN, CDR2 SYDVKM. This CDR3 is built from 16 residues. V was clipped by 0 bases and J by 1 base, with 12 bases between them. CDR3 sequence: CASSLWGGSGQETQYF. The CDR3 DNA, read in part, is TGTGCCAGCAGTTTATGGGGGGGTAGTGGCCAAGAGACC.

As concerns this clone: The observed sequence ends 3 residues before the CDR3 terminus, with the missing tail filled in from the germline J gene. The chain employs TRBV5-6 and TRBJ2-7, with 13 nucleotides matching TRBD2. Germline lookup yields CDR1 SGHDT and CDR2 YYEEEE. CDR3 length: 15 residues. After removal of 5 bases from V and 3 bases from J, the junction contained 5 bases not matched to a gene. CDR3 bases read: TGTGCCAGCAGGCTCGGACTAGCGGGAGTCTACGAG. It encodes CASRLGLAGVYE. The whole CDR3 protein reads CASRLGLAGVYEQYF.